This TCR beta chain was profiled in a study of blood T cell repertoires in COVID-19. The overall study: Collection of acute and convalescent COVID-19 samples took place in the United States, Italy and Spain. Sources were T cells, B-cell-depleted T cells, or PBMCs; the material itself was cDNA or gDNA.

The V end was cut by 1 base, the J end by 8 bases, with 9 bases between. The CDR3 is made up of 13 amino acids. Per germline, CDR1 SGHRS and CDR2 YFSETQ. Assay: immunoSEQ multiplex PCR; the TCRdb copy retains only in-frame clones and omits some. The table shows around 250,000 clones, with about nine tenths occurring only once. The sequence was collected from a man aged 35 to 55 with active or convalescent COVID-19. The chain couples TRBV5-1 to TRBJ2-2, with unresolved D. The specimen sequenced was peripheral blood. The CDR3 nucleotides read TGCGCCAGCAGCTTGCGTGAGGAAGGGGAGCTGTTTTTT. Amino acids: CASSLREEGELFF.